The clone carrying this TCR beta chain was seen only a few times. Its specificity is not known. As every portion of the isolated RNA was reverse transcribed, the sequencing read expressed TCRB transcripts. Produced via immunoSEQ multiplex PCR; TCRdb's table is partial and in-frame only. The sample has 900,000 or so clones; about a sixth are singletons. The entry originates in a study of beta chain features in type 1 diabetes. V was cut by 4 bases and J by 6 bases, with 18 bases left in between. CDR3 length: 15 amino acids. CDR1 is SQVTM and CDR2 is ANQGSEA in the germline V gene. The study, taken as a whole, reports: TCRB CDR3s from Type 1 diabetes patients were moderately but significantly shorter in all four CD4+ subsets. Reduced insertions and increased deletions marked VDJ junctions in type 1 diabetes patients. The question of HLA type influencing TCRB rearrangement was one that remained unresolved here. High-TCR-expressing cells could be over-represented by cDNA sequencing.

This TCR came from a young woman in good health. This sequence joins TRBV29-1 and TRBJ2-2, with no clear D. The sequencing input was naive CD4+ T cells from blood. CDR3 residues: CSVVRGDLGSGELFF. The CDR3 coding sequence is TGCAGCGTTGTACGTGGGGATCTGGGGTCCGGGGAGCTGTTTTTT.